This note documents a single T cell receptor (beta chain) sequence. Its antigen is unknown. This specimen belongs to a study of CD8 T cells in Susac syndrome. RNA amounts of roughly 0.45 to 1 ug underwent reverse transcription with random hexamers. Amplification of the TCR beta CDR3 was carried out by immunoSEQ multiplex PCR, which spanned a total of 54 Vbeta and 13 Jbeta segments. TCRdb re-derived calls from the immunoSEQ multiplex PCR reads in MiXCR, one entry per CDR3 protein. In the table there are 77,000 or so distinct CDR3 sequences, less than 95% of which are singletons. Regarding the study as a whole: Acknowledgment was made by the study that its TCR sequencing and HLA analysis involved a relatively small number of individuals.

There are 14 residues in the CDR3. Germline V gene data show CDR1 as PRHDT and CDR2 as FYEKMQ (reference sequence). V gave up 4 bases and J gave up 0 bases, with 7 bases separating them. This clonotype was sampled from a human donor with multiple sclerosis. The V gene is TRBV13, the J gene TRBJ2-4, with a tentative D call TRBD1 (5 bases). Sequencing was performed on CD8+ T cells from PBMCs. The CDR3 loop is CASSSRGAKNIQYF. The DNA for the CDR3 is TGTGCCAGCAGCTCTAGGGGAGCCAAAAACATTCAGTACTTC. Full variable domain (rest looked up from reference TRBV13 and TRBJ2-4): AAGVIQSPRHLIKEKRETATLKCYPIPRHDTVYWYQQGPGQDPQFLISFYEKMQSDKGSIPDRFSAQQFSDYHSELNMSSLELGDSALYFCASSSRGAKNIQYFGAGTRLSVL.